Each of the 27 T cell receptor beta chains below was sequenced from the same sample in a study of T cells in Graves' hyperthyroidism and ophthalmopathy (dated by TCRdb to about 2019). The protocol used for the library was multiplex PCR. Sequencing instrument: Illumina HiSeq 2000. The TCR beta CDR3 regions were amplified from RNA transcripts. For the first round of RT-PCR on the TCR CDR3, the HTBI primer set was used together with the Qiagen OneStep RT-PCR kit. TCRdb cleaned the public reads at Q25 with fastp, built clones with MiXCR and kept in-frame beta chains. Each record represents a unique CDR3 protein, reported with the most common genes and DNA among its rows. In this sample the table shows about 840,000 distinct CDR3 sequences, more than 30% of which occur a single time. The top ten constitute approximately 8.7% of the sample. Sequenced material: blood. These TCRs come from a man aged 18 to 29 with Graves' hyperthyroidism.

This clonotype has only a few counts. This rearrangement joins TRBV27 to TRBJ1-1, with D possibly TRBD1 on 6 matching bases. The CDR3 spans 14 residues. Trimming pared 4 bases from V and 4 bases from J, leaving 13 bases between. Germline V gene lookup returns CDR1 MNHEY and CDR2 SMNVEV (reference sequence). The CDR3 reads CASSSGGGGTEAFF. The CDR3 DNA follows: TGTGCCAGCAGTTCGGGGGGCGGAGGCACTGAAGCTTTCTTT.

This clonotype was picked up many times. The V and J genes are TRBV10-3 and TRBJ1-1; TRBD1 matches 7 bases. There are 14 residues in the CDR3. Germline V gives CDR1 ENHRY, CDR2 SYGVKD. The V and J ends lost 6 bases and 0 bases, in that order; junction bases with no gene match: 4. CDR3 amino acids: CAIRPGQLNTEAFF. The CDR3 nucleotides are TGTGCCATCAGGCCGGGACAGTTGAACACTGAAGCTTTCTTT.

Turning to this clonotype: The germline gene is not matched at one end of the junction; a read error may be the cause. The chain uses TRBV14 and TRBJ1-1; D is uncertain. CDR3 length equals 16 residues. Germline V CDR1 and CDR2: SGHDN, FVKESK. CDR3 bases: TGTGCCAGCCGCCAATACGGTGAGGTGGGGAACACTGAAGCTTTCTTT. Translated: CASRQYGEVGNTEAFF.

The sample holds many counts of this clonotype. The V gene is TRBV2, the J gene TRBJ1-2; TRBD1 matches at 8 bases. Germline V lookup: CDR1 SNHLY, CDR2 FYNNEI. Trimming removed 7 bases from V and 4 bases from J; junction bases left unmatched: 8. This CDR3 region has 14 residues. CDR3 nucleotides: TGTGCCAGCACAGGACAGGGCGATACCTATGGCTACACCTTC. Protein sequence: CASTGQGDTYGYTF.

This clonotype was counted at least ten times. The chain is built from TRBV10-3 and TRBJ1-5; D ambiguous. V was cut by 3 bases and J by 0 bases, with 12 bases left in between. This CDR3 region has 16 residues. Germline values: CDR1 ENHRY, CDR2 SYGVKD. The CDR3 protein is CAISDPDWYSNQPQHF. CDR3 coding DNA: TGTGCCATCAGTGACCCTGACTGGTATAGCAATCAGCCCCAGCATTTT.

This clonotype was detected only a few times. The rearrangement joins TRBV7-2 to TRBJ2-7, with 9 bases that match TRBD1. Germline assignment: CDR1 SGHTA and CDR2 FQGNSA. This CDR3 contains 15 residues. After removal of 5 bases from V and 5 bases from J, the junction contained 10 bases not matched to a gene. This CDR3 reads CASSRRGQGPHEQYF. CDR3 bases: TGTGCCAGCAGCCGTAGGGGACAGGGCCCCCACGAGCAGTACTTC.

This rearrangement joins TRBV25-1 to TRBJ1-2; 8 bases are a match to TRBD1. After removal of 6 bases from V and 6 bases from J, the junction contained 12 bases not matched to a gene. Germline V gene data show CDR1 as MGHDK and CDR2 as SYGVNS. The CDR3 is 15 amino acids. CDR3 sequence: CASRDGQGALNGYTF. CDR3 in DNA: TGTGCCAGCAGAGATGGGCAGGGGGCGCTTAATGGCTACACCTTC.

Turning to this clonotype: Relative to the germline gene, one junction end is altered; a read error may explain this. CDR3 nucleotide sequence: TGTGCCAGCAGTGAACCTCCTTCCTACGAGCAGTACTTC. It encodes CASSEPPSYEQYF. This chain uses TRBV10-3 with TRBJ2-7; D gene ambiguous. Germline V gene sequence: CDR1 ENHRY, CDR2 SYGVKD. The length of the CDR3 is 13 residues.

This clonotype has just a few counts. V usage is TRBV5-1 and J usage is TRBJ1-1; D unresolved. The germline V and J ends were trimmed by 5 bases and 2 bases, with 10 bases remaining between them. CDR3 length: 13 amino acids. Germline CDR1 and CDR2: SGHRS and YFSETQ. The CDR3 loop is CASRREHNTEAFF. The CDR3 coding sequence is TGCGCCAGCAGGAGGGAACATAACACTGAAGCTTTCTTT.

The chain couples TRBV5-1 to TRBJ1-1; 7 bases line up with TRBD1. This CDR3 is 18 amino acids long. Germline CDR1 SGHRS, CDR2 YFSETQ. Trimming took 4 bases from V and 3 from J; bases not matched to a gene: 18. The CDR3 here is CASSPRGGRGVYDTEAFF. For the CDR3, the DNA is TGCGCCAGCAGCCCCCGTGGGGGCAGGGGGGTATACGACACTGAAGCTTTCTTT.

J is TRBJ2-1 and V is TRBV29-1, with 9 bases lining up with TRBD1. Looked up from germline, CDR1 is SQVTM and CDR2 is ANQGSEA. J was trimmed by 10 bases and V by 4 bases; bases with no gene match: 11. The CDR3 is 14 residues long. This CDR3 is CSVGVGTGNTEQFF. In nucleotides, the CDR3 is TGCAGCGTTGGAGTGGGGACAGGGAATACAGAGCAGTTCTTC.

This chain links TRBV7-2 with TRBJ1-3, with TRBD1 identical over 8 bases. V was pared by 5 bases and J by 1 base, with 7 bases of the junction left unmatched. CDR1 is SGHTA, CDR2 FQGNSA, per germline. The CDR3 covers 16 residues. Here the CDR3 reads CASSIGQGVSGNTIYF. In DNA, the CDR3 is TGTGCCAGCAGCATCGGACAGGGCGTATCTGGAAACACCATATATTTT.

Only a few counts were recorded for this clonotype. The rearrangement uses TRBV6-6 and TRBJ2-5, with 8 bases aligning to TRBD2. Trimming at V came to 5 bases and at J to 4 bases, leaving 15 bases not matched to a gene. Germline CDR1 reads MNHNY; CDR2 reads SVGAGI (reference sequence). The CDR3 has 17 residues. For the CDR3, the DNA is TGTGCCAGCAGTCGGGGGGGGCGGGGGACCTCAGGAGAGACCCAGTACTTC. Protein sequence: CASSRGGRGTSGETQYF.

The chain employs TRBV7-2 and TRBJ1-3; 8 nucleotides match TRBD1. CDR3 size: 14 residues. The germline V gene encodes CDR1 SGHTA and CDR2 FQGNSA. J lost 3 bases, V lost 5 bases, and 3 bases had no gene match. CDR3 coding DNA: TGTGCCAGCAGCCGGACAGGGTTTGGAAACACCATATATTTT. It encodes CASSRTGFGNTIYF.

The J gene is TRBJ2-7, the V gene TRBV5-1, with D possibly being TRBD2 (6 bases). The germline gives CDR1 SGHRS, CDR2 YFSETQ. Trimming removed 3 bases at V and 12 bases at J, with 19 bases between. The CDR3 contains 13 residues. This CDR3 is CASSSGGTAVVYF. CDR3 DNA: TGCGCCAGCAGCTCAGGCGGGACCGCCGTAGTGTACTTC.

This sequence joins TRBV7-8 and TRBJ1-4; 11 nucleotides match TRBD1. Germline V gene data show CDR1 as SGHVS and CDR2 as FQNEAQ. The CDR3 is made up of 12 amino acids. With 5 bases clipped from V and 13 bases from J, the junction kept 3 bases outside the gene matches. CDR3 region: CASSPGTGGLFF. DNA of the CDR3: TGTGCCAGCAGCCCCGGGACAGGGGGACTGTTTTTT.

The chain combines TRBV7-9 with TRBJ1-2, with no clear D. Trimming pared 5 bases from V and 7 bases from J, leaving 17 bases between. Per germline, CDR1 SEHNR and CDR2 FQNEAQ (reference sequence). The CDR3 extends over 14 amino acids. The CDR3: CASSPTGSVGGYTF. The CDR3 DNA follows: TGTGCCAGCAGCCCTACCGGGAGCGTTGGTGGCTACACCTTC.

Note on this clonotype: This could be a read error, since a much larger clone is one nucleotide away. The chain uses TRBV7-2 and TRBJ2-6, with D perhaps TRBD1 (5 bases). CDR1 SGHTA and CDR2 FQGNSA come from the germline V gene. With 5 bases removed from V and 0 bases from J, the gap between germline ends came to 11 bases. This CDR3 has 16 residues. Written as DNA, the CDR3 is TGTGCCAGCAGCCAAGGACATGACTCTGGGGCCAACGTCCTGACTTTC. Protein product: CASSQGHDSGANVLTF.

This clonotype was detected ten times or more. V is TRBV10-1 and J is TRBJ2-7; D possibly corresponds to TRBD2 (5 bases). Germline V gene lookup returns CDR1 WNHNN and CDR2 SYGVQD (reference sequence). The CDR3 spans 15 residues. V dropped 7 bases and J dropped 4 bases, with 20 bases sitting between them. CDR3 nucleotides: TGCGCCAGCAAAGCGGTACAGCCACTACTTTACGAGCAGTACTTC. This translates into CASKAVQPLLYEQYF.

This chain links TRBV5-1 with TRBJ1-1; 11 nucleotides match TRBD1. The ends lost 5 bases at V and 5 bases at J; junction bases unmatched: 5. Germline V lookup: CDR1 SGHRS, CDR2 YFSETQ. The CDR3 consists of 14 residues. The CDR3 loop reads CASSQGQGATEAFF. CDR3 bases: TGCGCCAGCAGTCAAGGACAGGGGGCTACTGAAGCTTTCTTT.

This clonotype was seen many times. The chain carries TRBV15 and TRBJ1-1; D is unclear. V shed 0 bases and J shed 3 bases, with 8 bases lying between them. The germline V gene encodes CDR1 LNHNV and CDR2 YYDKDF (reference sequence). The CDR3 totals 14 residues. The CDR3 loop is CATSRDNPYTEAFF. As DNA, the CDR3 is TGTGCCACCAGCAGAGATAATCCCTACACTGAAGCTTTCTTT.

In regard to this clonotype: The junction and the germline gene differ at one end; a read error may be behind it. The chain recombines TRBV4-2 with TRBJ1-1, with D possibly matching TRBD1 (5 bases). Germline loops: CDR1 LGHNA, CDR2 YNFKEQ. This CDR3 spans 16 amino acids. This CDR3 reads CTSSPEEGRDVTEAFF. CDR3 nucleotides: TGTACCAGCAGCCCGGAGGAGGGCCGGGACGTCACTGAAGCTTTCTTT.

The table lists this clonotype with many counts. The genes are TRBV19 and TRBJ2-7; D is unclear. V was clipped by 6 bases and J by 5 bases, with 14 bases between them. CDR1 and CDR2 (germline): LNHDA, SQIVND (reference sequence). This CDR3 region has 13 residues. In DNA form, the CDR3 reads TGTGCCAGTAGCCCCGCACTATTCAACGAGCAGTACTTC. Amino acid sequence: CASSPALFNEQYF.

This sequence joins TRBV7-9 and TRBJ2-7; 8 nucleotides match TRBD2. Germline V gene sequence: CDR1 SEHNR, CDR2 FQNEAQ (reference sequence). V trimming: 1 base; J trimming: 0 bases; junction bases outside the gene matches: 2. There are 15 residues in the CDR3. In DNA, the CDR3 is TGTGCCAGCAGCTTAGGCGGGGGGCACTCCTACGAGCAGTACTTC. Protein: CASSLGGGHSYEQYF.

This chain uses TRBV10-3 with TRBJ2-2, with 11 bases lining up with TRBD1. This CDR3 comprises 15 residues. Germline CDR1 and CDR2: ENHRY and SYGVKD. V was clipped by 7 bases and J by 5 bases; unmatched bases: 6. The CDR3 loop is CAITRTGGATGELFF. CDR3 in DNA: TGTGCCATCACCAGGACAGGGGGCGCGACCGGGGAGCTGTTTTTT.

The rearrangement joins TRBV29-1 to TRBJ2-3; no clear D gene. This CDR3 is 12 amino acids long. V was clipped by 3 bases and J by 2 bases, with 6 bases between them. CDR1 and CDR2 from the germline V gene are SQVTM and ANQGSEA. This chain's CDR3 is CSVERATDTQYF. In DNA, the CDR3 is TGCAGCGTTGAGCGAGCCACAGATACGCAGTATTTT.

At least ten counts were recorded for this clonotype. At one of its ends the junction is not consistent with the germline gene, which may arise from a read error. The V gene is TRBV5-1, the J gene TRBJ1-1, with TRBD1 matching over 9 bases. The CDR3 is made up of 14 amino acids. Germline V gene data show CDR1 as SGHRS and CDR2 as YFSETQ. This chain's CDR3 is CASSPQGAGTEAFF. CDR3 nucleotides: TGTGCCAGCAGCCCACAGGGGGCCGGCACTGAAGCTTTCTTT.